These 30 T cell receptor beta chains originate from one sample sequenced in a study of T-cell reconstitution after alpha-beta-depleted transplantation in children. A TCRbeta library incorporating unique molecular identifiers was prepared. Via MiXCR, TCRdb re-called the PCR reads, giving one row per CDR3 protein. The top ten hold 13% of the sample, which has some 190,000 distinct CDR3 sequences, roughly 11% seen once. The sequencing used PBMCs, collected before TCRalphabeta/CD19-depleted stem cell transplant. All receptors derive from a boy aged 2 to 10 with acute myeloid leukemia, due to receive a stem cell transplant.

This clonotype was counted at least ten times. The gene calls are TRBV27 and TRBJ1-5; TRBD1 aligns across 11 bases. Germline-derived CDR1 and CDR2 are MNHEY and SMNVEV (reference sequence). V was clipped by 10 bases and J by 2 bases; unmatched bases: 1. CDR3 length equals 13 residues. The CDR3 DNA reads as TGTGCCACGGGACAGGGGGGCAATCAGCCCCAGCATTTT. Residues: CATGQGGNQPQHF.

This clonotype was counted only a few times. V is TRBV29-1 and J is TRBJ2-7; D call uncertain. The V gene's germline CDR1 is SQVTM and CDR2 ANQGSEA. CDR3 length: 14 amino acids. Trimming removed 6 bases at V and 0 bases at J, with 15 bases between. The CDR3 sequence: CSVESDQSSYEQYF. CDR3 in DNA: TGCAGCGTGGAATCTGACCAAAGCTCCTACGAGCAGTACTTC.

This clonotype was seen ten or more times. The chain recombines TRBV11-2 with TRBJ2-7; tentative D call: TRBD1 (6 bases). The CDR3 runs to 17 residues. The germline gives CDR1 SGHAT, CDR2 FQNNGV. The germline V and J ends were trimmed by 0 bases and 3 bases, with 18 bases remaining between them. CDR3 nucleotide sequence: TGTGCCAGCAGCTTAGATCATCCGTACAGGGTCGACTACGAGCAGTACTTC. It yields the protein CASSLDHPYRVDYEQYF.

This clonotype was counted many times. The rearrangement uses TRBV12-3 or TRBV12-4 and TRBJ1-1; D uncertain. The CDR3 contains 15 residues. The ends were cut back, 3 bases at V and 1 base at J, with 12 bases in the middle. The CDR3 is CASSLNGVGNTEAFF. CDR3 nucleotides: TGTGCCAGCAGTTTGAACGGCGTGGGGAACACTGAAGCTTTCTTT.

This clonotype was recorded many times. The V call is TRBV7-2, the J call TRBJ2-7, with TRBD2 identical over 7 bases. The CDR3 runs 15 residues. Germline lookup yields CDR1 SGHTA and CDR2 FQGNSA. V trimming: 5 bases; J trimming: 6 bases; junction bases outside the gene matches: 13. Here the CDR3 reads CASSPHGRPSSEQYF. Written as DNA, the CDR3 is TGTGCCAGCAGCCCCCACGGGAGGCCTTCTAGCGAGCAGTACTTC.

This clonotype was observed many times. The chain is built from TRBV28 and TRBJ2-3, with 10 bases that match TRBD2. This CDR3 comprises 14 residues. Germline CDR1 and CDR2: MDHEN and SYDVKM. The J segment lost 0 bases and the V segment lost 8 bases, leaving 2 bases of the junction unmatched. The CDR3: CASGLAASTDTQYF. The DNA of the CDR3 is TGTGCCAGCGGACTAGCGGCTAGCACAGATACGCAGTATTTT.

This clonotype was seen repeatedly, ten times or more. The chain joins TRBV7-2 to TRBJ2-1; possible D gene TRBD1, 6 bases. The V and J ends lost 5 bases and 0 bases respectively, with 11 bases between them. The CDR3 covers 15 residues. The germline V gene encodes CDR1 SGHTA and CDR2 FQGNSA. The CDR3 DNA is TGTGCCAGCAGCATTAGGGGGAGCTCCTACAATGAGCAGTTCTTC. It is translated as CASSIRGSSYNEQFF.

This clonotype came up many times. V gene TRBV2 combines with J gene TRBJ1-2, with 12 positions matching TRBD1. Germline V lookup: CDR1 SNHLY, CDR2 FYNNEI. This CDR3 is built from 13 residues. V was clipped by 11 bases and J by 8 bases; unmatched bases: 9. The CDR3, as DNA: TGTGCCTGGGGGACAGGGGGCGCGAGGGGCTACACCTTC. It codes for CAWGTGGARGYTF.

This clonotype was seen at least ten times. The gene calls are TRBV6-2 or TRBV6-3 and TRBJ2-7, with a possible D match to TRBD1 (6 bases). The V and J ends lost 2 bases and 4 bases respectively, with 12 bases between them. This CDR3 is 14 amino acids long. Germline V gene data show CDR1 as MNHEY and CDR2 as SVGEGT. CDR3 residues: CASSYSGRGYEQYF. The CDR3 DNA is TGTGCCAGCAGTTACAGCGGCAGGGGATACGAGCAGTACTTC.

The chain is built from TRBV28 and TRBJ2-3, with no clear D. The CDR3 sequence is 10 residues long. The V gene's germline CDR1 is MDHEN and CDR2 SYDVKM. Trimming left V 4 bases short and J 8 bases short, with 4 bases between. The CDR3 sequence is CASSSATQYF. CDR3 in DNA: TGTGCCAGCAGTTCGGCTACGCAGTATTTT.

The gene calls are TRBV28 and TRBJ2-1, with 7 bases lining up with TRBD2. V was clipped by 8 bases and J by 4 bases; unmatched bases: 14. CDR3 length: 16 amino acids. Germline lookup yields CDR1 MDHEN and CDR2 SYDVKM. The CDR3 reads CASPPSGAGSYNEQFF. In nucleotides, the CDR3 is TGTGCCAGCCCGCCGTCTGGAGCGGGATCGTACAATGAGCAGTTCTTC.

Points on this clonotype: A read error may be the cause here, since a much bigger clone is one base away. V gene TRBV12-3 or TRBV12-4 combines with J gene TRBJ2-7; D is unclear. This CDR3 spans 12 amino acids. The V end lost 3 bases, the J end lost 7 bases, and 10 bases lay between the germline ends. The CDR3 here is CASSFTAQEQYF. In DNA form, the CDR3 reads TGTGCCAGCAGTTTTACGGCCCAAGAGCAGTACTTC.

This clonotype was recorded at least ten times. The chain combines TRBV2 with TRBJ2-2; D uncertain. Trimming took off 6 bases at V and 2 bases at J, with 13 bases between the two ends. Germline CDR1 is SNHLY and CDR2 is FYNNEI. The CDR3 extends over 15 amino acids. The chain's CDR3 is CASRLAPGNTGELFF. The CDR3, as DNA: TGTGCCAGCAGACTCGCCCCCGGAAACACCGGGGAGCTGTTTTTT.

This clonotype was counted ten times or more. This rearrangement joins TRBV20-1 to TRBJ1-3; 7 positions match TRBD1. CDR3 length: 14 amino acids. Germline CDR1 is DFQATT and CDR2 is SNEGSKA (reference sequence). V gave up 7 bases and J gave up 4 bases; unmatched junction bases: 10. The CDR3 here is CSVRDRVSGNTIYF. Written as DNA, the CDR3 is TGCAGTGTGCGCGACAGGGTGTCCGGAAACACCATATATTTT.

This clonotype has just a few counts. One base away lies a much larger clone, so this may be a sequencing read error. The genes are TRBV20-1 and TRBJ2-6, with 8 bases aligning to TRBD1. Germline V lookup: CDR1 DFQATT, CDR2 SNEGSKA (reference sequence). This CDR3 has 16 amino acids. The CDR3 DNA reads TGCTGTGCTAGAGGACAGGGATCCTCTGGGGCCAACGTCCTGACTTTC. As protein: CCARGQGSSGANVLTF.

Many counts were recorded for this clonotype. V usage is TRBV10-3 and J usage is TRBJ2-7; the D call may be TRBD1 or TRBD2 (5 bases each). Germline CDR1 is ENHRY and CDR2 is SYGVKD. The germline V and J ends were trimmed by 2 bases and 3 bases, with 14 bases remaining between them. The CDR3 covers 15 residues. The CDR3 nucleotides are TGTGCCATCAGTGAGGGGGGTCCTGAACTCTACGAGCAGTACGTC. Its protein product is CAISEGGPELYEQYV.

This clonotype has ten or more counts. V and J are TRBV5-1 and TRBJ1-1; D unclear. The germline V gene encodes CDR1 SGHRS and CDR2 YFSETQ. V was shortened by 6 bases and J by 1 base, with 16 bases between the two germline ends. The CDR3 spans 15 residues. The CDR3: CASTDNPGQNTEAFF. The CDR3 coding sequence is TGCGCCAGCACCGACAACCCCGGGCAGAACACTGAAGCTTTCTTT.

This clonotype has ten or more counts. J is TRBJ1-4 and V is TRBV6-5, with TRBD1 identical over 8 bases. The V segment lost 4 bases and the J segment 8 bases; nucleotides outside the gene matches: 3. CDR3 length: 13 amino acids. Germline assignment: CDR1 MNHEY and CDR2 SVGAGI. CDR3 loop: CASSWTGWEKLFF. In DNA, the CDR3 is TGTGCCAGCAGTTGGACAGGGTGGGAAAAACTGTTTTTT.

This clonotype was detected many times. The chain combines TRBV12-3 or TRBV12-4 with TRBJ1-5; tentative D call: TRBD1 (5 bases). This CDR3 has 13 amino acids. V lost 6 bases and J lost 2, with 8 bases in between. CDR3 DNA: TGTGCCAGCAGGGACACTGGCAATCAGCCCCAGCATTTT. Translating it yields CASRDTGNQPQHF.

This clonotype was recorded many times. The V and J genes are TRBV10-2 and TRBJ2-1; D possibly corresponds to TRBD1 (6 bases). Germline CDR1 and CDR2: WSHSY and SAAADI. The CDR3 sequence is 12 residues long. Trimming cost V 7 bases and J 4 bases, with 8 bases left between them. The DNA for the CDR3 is TGCGCCAGCAACAGGGTGTACAATGAGCAGTTCTTC. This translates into CASNRVYNEQFF.

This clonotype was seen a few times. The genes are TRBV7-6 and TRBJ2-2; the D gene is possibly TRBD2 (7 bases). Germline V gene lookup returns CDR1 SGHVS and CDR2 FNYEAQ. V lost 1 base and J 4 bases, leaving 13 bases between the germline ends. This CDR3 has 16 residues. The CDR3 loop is CASSLGGGHLTGELFF. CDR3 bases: TGTGCCAGCAGCTTAGGGGGGGGACACCTCACCGGGGAGCTGTTTTTT.

The CDR3 DNA reads TGTGCCTTCAGTTTTCAGGTGGACGGATACGACAGCTCCTACGAGCAGTACGTC. This sequence encodes CAFSFQVDGYDSSYEQYV. The chain carries TRBV3-1 and TRBJ2-7; a possible D gene is TRBD1 (5 bases). CDR3 length equals 18 residues. Germline values: CDR1 LGHDT, CDR2 YNNKEL (reference sequence). Trimming removed 11 bases at V and 0 bases at J, with 29 bases between.

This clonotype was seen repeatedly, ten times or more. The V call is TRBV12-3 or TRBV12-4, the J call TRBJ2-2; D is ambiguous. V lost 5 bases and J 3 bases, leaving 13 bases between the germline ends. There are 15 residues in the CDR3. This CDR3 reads CASSKDGLYTGELFF. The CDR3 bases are TGTGCCAGCAGTAAAGACGGCTTGTACACCGGGGAGCTGTTTTTT.

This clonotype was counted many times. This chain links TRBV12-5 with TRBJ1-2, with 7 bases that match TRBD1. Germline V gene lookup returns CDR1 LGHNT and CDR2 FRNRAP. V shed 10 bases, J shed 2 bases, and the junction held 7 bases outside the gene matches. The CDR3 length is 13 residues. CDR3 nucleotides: TGTGCTACTTCACAGGGGCCGAACTATGGCTACACCTTC. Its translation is CATSQGPNYGYTF.

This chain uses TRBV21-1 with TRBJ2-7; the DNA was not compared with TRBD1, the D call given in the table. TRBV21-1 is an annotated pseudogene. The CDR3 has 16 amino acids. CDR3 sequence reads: CASSKDTGGSPYEQYV. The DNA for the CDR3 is TGTGCCAGCAGCAAAGACACGGGGGGGAGCCCCTACGAGCAGTACGTC.

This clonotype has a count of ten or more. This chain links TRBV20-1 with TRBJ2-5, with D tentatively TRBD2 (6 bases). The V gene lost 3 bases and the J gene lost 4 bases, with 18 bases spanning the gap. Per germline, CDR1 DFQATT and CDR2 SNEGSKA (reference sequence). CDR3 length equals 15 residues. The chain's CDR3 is CSARPRGFVIETQYF. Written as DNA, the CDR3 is TGCAGTGCTAGGCCCCGGGGGTTTGTCATAGAGACCCAGTACTTC.

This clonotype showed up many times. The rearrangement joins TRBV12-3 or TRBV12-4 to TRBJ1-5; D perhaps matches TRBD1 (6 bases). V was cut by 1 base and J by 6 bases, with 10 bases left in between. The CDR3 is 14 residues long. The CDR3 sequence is CASSLVGGGQPQHF. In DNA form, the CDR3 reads TGTGCCAGCAGTTTAGTGGGAGGGGGTCAGCCCCAGCATTTT.

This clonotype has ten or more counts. The CDR3: CASSSLTSGSYNEQFF. As DNA, the CDR3 is TGTGCCAGCAGTTCCCTGACTAGCGGGAGCTACAATGAGCAGTTCTTC. V gene TRBV28 combines with J gene TRBJ2-1; 12 bases line up with TRBD2. The junction had 4 bases not matched to a gene; V was cut back by 4 bases and J by 3 bases. CDR1 is MDHEN and CDR2 is SYDVKM in the germline V gene. The CDR3 runs 16 residues. Full variable domain (outside the CDR3, taken from reference TRBV28 and TRBJ2-1): DVKVTQSSRYLVKRTGEKVFLECVQDMDHENMFWYRQDPGLGLRLIYFSYDVKMKEKGDIPEGYSVSREKKERFSLILESASTNQTSMYLCASSSLTSGSYNEQFFGPGTRLTVL.

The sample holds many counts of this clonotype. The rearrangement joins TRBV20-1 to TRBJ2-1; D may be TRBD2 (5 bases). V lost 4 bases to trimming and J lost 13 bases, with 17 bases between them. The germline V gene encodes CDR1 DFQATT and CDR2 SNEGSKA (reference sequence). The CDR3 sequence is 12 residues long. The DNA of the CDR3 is TGCAGTGCTACCCCCGGGGTCGCGCCACAGTTCTTC. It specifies CSATPGVAPQFF.

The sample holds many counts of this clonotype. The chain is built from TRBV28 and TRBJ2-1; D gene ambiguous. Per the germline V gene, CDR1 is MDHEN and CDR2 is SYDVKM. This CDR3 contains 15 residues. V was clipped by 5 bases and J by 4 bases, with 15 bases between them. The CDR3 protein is CASSPLDSLYNEQFF. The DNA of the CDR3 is TGTGCCAGCAGTCCGCTCGACTCCTTATACAATGAGCAGTTCTTC.